The present T cell receptor beta chain was sequenced within a study of T-cell reconstitution after alpha-beta-depleted transplantation in children (dated by TCRdb to about 2016). Study-level background: Using TCR repertoire profiling, the study quantitatively followed how T-cell immune reconstitution unfolded in children after TCRalphabeta/CD19-depleted allogeneic hematopoietic cell transplantation.

This clonotype was observed at least ten times. Its cognate antigen has yet to be identified. Base qualities were left out, and no much larger clone turns up one base away. Libraries came from PCR. This sample was sequenced with an Illumina HiSeq 2500. To normalize quantification of the TCRbeta repertoire, the TCR libraries were built with molecular barcoding that relied on unique molecular identifiers. TCRdb took the public reads, trimmed them with fastp at Q25, ran MiXCR for clone calling and kept in-frame beta chains. Each entry is one CDR3 protein sequence, shown with its most common DNA and genes. The sample table holds approximately 200,000 distinct CDR3 sequences, of which roughly 15% were seen once. Of the sample, roughly 13% is held by the ten largest clones. The receptor was derived from a human donor who donated a stem cell graft to a child with acute lymphoblastic leukemia. Sequencing was performed on PBMCs from the stem cell graft donor, taken from the stem cell graft.

The CDR3 region reads CASSHISGAGYEQYF. The sequence in DNA is TGTGCCAGCAGCCACATCTCGGGGGCGGGCTACGAGCAGTACTTC. The V and J segments used are TRBV3-1 and TRBJ2-7, with a tentative D call of TRBD1 or TRBD2, each matching 6 bases. The germline V gene (reference sequence) supplies CDR1 LGHDT and CDR2 YNNKEL. The CDR3 runs 15 amino acids, cysteine and phenylalanine included. Solely the CDR3 DNA is kept, with 45 bases framed from the first base. V is reduced by 3 bases and J by 3 bases, leaving a spacing of 15 bases between them.